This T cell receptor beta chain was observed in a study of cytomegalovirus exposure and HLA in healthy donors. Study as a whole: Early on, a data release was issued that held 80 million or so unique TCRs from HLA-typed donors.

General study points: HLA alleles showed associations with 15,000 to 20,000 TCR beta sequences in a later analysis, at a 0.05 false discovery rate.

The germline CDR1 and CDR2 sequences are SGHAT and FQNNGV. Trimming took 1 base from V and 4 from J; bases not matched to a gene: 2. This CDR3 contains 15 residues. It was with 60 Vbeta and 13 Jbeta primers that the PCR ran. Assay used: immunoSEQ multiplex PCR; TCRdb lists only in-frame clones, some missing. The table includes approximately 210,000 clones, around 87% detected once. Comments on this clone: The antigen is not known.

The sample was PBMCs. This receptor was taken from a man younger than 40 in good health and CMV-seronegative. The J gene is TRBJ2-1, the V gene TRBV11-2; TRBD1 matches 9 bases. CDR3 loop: CASSLGGQGYNEQFF. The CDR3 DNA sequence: TGTGCCAGCAGCTTAGGGGGACAGGGATACAATGAGCAGTTCTTC.